The rows below give T cell receptor beta chains drawn from one sample of a study of CD8 T cells in Susac syndrome. TCRdb passed the immunoSEQ multiplex PCR reads through MiXCR, listing each CDR3 protein once. The sample has a few hundred thousand distinct CDR3 sequences, 65% to 90% seen once; the top ten hold around 0.2%. Sequenced sample: CD8+ T cells from PBMCs. These receptors came from a human donor with multiple sclerosis. Both conserved end residues are part of each CDR3. D genes are given only for firm matches. Where a row states a size, it is once, few, many or the class of an expanded clone; other rows omit it.

cdr3_nt cdr3_aa v_call clone_size j_call d_call
TGTGCCAGTAGTATAGCGGTAGCTGGCTACGAGCAGTACTTC CASSIAVAGYEQYF TRBV19 - TRBJ2-7 -
TGTGCCAGCAAGACGGGACAGGGGGAATTTGCGAACACTGAAGCTTTCTTT CASKTGQGEFANTEAFF TRBV7-9 - TRBJ1-1 TRBD1
TGTGCCAGCAGCCGGGGACTAGCGGGAGGGCCTGCCTACAATGAGCAGTTCTTC CASSRGLAGGPAYNEQFF TRBV9 - TRBJ2-1 TRBD2
TGTGCCATCAGTGAAGGGCAGATGGATGGAAACACCATATATTTT CAISEGQMDGNTIYF TRBV10-3 - TRBJ1-3 -
TGTGCCAGCCAGGAAGACAGGGGGACAGATACGCAGTATTTT CASQEDRGTDTQYF TRBV27 - TRBJ2-3 TRBD1
TGTGCCATCAGCTCGGGACAGGGCGACTATGGCTACACCTTC CAISSGQGDYGYTF TRBV10-3 - TRBJ1-2 TRBD1
TGTGCCAGCACCCACTCCCGGCCAGTCTACGAGCAGTACTTC CASTHSRPVYEQYF TRBV6-2/TRBV6-3 - TRBJ2-7 -
TGTGCCAGCAACAGTTTCTTCGCCGAGCAGTACTTC CASNSFFAEQYF TRBV28 - TRBJ2-7 -
TGTGCCAGCAGGGGTACTAGCGTCCTCTCCTACGAGCAGTACTTC CASRGTSVLSYEQYF TRBV11-2 few TRBJ2-7 TRBD2
TGTGCCAGTAGTGGGTCAGGGTGGACAGGGGCCAACGTCCTGACTTTC CASSGSGWTGANVLTF TRBV19 - TRBJ2-6 -
TGTGCCAGCAGTTCGGTGAACACAGATACGCAGTATTTT CASSSVNTDTQYF TRBV6-5 - TRBJ2-3 -
TGTGCCAGCAGCTTAGCGGGGCGAGGATGGTTAGGCAATCAGCCCCAGCATTTT CASSLAGRGWLGNQPQHF TRBV7-2 - TRBJ1-5 -
- CASSLRTGPDLWLHLRFDHGYTF TRBV7-3 - TRBJ1-2 -
TGTGCCAGCAGCTCGCGGACAGGGGCAAACTATGGCTACACCTTC CASSSRTGANYGYTF TRBV9 once TRBJ1-2 TRBD1
TGTGCCTGGAGTGTTGCCTCACTCGGGGAGACCCAGTACTTC CAWSVASLGETQYF TRBV30 - TRBJ2-5 -
TGCGCCAGCAGTCAATCAAGGCCCTACTTTAATGAAAAACTGTTTTTT CASSQSRPYFNEKLFF TRBV23-1 - TRBJ1-4 -
TGTGCCAGCAGCCAAGGGCCCTCGAACACCGGGGAGCTGTTTTTT CASSQGPSNTGELFF TRBV7-3 - TRBJ2-2 -
TGTGCCAGCAGGCTAGGGACAGGGCGAACCGGGGAGCTGTTTTTT CASRLGTGRTGELFF TRBV6-5 - TRBJ2-2 TRBD1
TGTGCCAGCAGCCCCGGACAGGTTACAGATACGCAGTATTTT CASSPGQVTDTQYF TRBV7-3 - TRBJ2-3 TRBD1
TGTGCCAGCAGCCCGTACAGGGGGCGCAGGGAGACCCAGTACTTC CASSPYRGRRETQYF TRBV14 - TRBJ2-5 TRBD1
TGTGCCAGCAGCCTATCCGGGAAGGAAGATACGCAGTATTTT CASSLSGKEDTQYF TRBV9 - TRBJ2-3 -
TGTGCCACCAGCGTGGGACAGGGGGGGAGTCAGCCCCAGCATTTT CATSVGQGGSQPQHF TRBV15 once TRBJ1-5 TRBD1
TGTGCCAGCAGTCGGGACCTCTACGAGCAGTACTTC CASSRDLYEQYF TRBV12-3/TRBV12-4 few TRBJ2-7 -
TGTGCCAGCAGTGAACCTGCGGGGATTGATTTCAATGAGCAGTTCTTC CASSEPAGIDFNEQFF TRBV25-1 - TRBJ2-1 -
TGCGCCAGCAGCCAAGCCCAACAGGGGGATGTGGAGCAGTTCTTC CASSQAQQGDVEQFF TRBV4-3 - TRBJ2-1 TRBD1
TGTGCCAGCAGATCCGGGACTTCTTACAATGAGCAGTTCTTC CASRSGTSYNEQFF TRBV7-9 - TRBJ2-1 -
TGTGCCAGCAGTTTTGTCCGTGCCGAGCAGTACTTC CASSFVRAEQYF TRBV28 - TRBJ2-7 -
TGCAGCGTTGTTTCACATCTGAACACTGAAGCTTTCTTT CSVVSHLNTEAFF TRBV29-1 once TRBJ1-1 -
TGTGCCAGCAGCCCTGACAGGGGTAATCAGCCCCAGCATTTT CASSPDRGNQPQHF TRBV6-1 few TRBJ1-5 TRBD1
TGTGCCTGGACTCGAACAGGGCGCACCGGGGAGCTGTTTTTT CAWTRTGRTGELFF TRBV30 - TRBJ2-2 -
TGTGCCAGCAGCGTAGAAGCAGGGAGCTCCCACGAGCAGTACTTC CASSVEAGSSHEQYF TRBV9 - TRBJ2-7 -
TGTGCCCGCGGGCCTCAGGACAATCAGCCCCAGCATTTT CARGPQDNQPQHF TRBV7-9 once TRBJ1-5 -
TGTGCCAGCGAACGACAGGGGGAGGAAAAACTGTTTTTT CASERQGEEKLFF TRBV12-3/TRBV12-4 - TRBJ1-4 TRBD1
TGTGCCAGCAGTTTAAGAGACAGGGGGGACTACGAGCAGTACTTC CASSLRDRGDYEQYF TRBV28 - TRBJ2-7 TRBD1
TGTGCCAGCAGCTTGGTGGGACTAGCGGGCACACAAGAGACCCAGTACTTC CASSLVGLAGTQETQYF TRBV5-6 - TRBJ2-5 TRBD2
TGTGCCAGCAGTAAGAGTAGGGACAGGGGTGGCGAGCAGTACTTC CASSKSRDRGGEQYF TRBV2 - TRBJ2-7 TRBD1
TGTGCCAGCAGCCTCTCCGCGGCGACAGGGGGCAACCAAGAGACCCAGTACTTC CASSLSAATGGNQETQYF TRBV7-4 - TRBJ2-5 TRBD1
TGTGCCAGCAGCCACCAGCGGGCAAACACCGGGGAGCTGTTTTTT CASSHQRANTGELFF TRBV3-1 once TRBJ2-2 -
TGTGCCAGTAGTATAGGAGGAGGCGGCGGCAATCAGCCCCAGCATTTT CASSIGGGGGNQPQHF TRBV19 once TRBJ1-5 -
TGTGCCAGCAGCTTAGACTCGAGCTCCTATAATTCACCCCTCCACTTT CASSLDSSSYNSPLHF TRBV6-5 - TRBJ1-6 -
TGTGCCAGCAGCCTCGGACTAGCGGGAGAGGTTGGGTACTCCTACAATGAGCAGTTCTTC CASSLGLAGEVGYSYNEQFF TRBV11-2 - TRBJ2-1 TRBD2
TGTGCCAGCAGCCCCCATGGCCTTTCGGGACTACTCTACAATGAGCAGTTCTTC CASSPHGLSGLLYNEQFF TRBV14 - TRBJ2-1 TRBD2
TGTGCCAGCAGTTTATTGAACACCTACGAGCAGTACTTC CASSLLNTYEQYF TRBV28 - TRBJ2-7 -
TGTGCCAGCAGTTTCTCGGGACAGGGACATCCATTTCGCACAGATACGCAGTATTTT CASSFSGQGHPFRTDTQYF TRBV28 - TRBJ2-3 TRBD1
TGTGCCAGCAGCCCGGGGGGGGCCCATTACAATGAGCAGTTCTTC CASSPGGAHYNEQFF TRBV7-3 - TRBJ2-1 TRBD2
TGTGCCAGCAGAGGGGCGGGGACTGAAGCTTTCTTT CASRGAGTEAFF TRBV27 once TRBJ1-1 -
TGTGCCAGCAGCTCTCCTCTTGAAGCTGGTGGAGTTCTGCAAGAGACCCAGTACTTC CASSSPLEAGGVLQETQYF TRBV12-3/TRBV12-4 - TRBJ2-5 -
TGCGCCAGCTCTGGACTAGCGGTGCTCTCCTACGAGCAGTACTTC CASSGLAVLSYEQYF TRBV10-2 - TRBJ2-7 TRBD2